The clone carrying this T cell receptor beta chain was observed many times. Its antigen remains unknown. Preparation of the TCRbeta library involved a method that used unique molecular identifiers. TCRdb used MiXCR to reprocess the PCR reads, holding one entry per CDR3 protein. Of over 200,000 distinct CDR3 sequences detected, roughly 9.1% appear once; the ten largest clones hold roughly 36%. This entry is derived from a study of T-cell reconstitution after alpha-beta-depleted transplantation in children. General study points: A year had passed since transplant, and T-cell counts and diversity by then came mostly from newly produced T cells. Some patients' high day-60 TCRbeta diversity was attributed to recipient cells surviving conditioning.

Specimen: PBMCs, mostly from graft donor cells, collected 360 days after TCRalphabeta/CD19-depleted stem cell transplant. The TCR originated in a male patient aged 2-9 years who had a stem cell transplant for acute myeloid leukemia, so the T cells may come from the graft donor.

CDR3 loop: CASSLSQTGTYGYTF. CDR3 DNA sequence: TGCGCCAGCAGCTTGTCACAGACAGGGACCTATGGCTACACCTTC. V is TRBV5-1 and J is TRBJ1-2; TRBD1 matches at 7 bases. The V gene end was trimmed by 1 base and the J gene end by 4 bases; junction bases not matched to a gene: 7. The CDR3 has 15 amino acids. Germline values: CDR1 SGHRS, CDR2 YFSETQ.